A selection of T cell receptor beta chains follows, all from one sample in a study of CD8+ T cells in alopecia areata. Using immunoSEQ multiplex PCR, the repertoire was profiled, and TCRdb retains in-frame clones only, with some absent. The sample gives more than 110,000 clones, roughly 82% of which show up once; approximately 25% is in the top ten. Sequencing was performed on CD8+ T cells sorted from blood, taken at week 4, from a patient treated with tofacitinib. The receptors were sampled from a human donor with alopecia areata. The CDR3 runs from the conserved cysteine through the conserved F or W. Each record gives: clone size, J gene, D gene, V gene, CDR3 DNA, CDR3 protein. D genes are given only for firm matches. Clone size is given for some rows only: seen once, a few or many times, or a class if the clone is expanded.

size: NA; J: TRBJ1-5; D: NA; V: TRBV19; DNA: TGTGCCAGTAGTTACGGTTGGGGACTAAATCAGCCCCAGCATTTT; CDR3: CASSYGWGLNQPQHF
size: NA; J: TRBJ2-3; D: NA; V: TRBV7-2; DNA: TGTGCCAGCGGATACGACCCCACAGATACGCAGTATTTT; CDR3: CASGYDPTDTQYF
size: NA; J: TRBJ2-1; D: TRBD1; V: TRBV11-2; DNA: TGTGCCAGCAGCTTGGGACAGGGAATAAGCTCCTACAATGAGCAGTTCTTC; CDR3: CASSLGQGISSYNEQFF
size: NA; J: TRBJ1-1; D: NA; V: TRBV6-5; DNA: TGTGCCAGCAGTTACGATGGTGCTGGGATGAACACTGAAGCTTTCTTT; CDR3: CASSYDGAGMNTEAFF
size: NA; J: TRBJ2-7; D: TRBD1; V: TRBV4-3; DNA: TGCGCCAGCAGCCAAGAGGGGACAGGCTACGAGCAGTACTTC; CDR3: CASSQEGTGYEQYF
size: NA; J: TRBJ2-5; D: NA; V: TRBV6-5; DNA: TGTGCCAGCACTCCACGTCAGGGGCCCCAAGAGACCCAGTACTTC; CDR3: CASTPRQGPQETQYF
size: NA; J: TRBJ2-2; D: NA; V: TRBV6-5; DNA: TGTGCCAGCAGTTACTCGACAAATGCGAACACCGGGGAGCTGTTTTTT; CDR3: CASSYSTNANTGELFF
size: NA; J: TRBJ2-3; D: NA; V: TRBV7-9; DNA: TGTGCCGCTCAGGTCCGCACAGATACGCAGTATTTT; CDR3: CAAQVRTDTQYF
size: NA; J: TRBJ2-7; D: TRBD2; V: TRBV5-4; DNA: TGTGCCAGCAGTTCGGGGGGCTACGAGCAGTACTTC; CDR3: CASSSGGYEQYF
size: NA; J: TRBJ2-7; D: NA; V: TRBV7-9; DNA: TGTGCCAGCAGCTTAGGGGACGGTCCTACTCCTTCCTACGAGCAGTACTTC; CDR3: CASSLGDGPTPSYEQYF
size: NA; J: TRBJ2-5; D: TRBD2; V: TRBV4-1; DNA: TGCGCCAGCAGCCGGAACCCGGGGGGGACCCACCGGGCAGAGACCCAGTACTTC; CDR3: CASSRNPGGTHRAETQYF
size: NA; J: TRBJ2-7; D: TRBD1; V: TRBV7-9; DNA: TGTGCCAGCAGCCCGACAGGGGCGGGGGAGCAGTACTTC; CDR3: CASSPTGAGEQYF
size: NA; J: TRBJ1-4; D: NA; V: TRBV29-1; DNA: TGCAGCGTCGAACCTCGGGGAGGTAATGAAAAACTGTTTTTT; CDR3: CSVEPRGGNEKLFF
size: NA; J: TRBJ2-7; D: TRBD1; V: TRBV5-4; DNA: TGTGCCAGCAGCTTGGAGGGGGCAGGTTACGAGCAGTACTTC; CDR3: CASSLEGAGYEQYF
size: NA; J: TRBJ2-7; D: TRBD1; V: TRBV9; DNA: TGTGCCAGCAGCATCGGACAGGGGGCACCGTACGAGCAGTACTTC; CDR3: CASSIGQGAPYEQYF
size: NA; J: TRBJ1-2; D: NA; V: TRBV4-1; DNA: TGCGCCAGCAGCCAAGTGCATGGGGACGGACCCTATGGCTACACCTTC; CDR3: CASSQVHGDGPYGYTF
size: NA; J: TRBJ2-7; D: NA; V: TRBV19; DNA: TGTGCCAGTAGTCGTGCGGACAGATCCTACGAGCAGTACTTC; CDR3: CASSRADRSYEQYF
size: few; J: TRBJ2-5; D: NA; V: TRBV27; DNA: TGTGCCAGCAAGTCGGAGGGAGTCCAGTACTTC; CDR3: CASKSEGVQYF
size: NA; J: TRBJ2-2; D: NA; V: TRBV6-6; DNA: TGTGCCAGCAGTTACTCGCAGGGGAACACCGGGGAGCTGTTTTTT; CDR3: CASSYSQGNTGELFF
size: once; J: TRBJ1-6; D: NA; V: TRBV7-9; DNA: TGTGCCAGCAGCTTAGGGAATTCACCCCTCCACTTT; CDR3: CASSLGNSPLHF
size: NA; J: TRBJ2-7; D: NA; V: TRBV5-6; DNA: TGTGCCAGCAGCTACCTCGACTACGAGCAGTACTTC; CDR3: CASSYLDYEQYF
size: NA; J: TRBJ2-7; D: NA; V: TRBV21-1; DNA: TGTGCCAGCTCTTTTAGTACCAACTACGAGCAGTACTTC; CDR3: CASSFSTNYEQYF
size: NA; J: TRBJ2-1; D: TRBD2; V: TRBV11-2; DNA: TGTGCCAGCAGCTTAGAACCTAGCGGGGTATACTCCTACAATGAGCAGTTCTTC; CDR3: CASSLEPSGVYSYNEQFF
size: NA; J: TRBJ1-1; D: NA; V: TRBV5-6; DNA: TGTGCCAGCAGCTTGGGGGAGGGAGCTTTCTTT; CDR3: CASSLGEGAFF
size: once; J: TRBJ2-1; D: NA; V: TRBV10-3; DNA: TGTGCCATCAGTCCCGGACAGCACAATGAGCAGTTCTTC; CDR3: CAISPGQHNEQFF
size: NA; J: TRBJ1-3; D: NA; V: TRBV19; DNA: TGTGCCAGTAGTACGGACATTGGACCACGGAACACCATATATTTT; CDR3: CASSTDIGPRNTIYF
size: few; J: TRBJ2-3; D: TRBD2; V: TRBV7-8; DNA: TGTGCCAGCAGCTTAGAGCGGGGGGATACGCAGTATTTT; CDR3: CASSLERGDTQYF
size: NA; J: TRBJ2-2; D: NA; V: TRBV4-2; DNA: TGTGCCAGCAGCCAAGGTCCGGGGAGCGACACCGGGGAGCTGTTTTTT; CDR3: CASSQGPGSDTGELFF
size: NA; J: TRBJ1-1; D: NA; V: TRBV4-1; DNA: TGCGCCAGCAGCCAGAAAATTGGGACACAGAACACTGAAGCTTTCTTT; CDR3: CASSQKIGTQNTEAFF
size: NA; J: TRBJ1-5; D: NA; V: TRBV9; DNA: TGTGCCAGCAGCCCGGATGTGGGGGGCAATCAGCCCCAGCATTTT; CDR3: CASSPDVGGNQPQHF
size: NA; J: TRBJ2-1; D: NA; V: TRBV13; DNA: TGTGCCAGCAGCCAAAGTGGGTGGGGTGAGCAGTTCTTC; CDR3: CASSQSGWGEQFF
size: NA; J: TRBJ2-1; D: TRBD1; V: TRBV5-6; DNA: TGTGCCAGCAGCTTGGGGTGGGACAGTTCCTACAATGAGCAGTTCTTC; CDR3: CASSLGWDSSYNEQFF
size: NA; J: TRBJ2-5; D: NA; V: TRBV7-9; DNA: TGTGCCAGCAGCTTAGGCCGAGTACTAGACTACCAAGAGACCCAGTACTTC; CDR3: CASSLGRVLDYQETQYF
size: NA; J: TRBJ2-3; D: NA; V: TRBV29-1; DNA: TGCAGCGTTGAAGACGGGGTGACGCAGTATTTT; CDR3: CSVEDGVTQYF
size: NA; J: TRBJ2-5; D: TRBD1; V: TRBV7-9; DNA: TGTGCCAGCGACAGGGGCACTGGGACCCAGTACTTC; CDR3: CASDRGTGTQYF
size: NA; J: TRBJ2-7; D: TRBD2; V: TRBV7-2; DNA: TGTGCCAGCAGCTCACTAGCGGGGGGTGCCTACGAGCAGTACTTC; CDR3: CASSSLAGGAYEQYF
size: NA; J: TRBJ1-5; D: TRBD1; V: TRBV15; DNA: TGTGCCACAGGGACAGCGTTTAATCAGCCCCAGCATTTT; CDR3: CATGTAFNQPQHF
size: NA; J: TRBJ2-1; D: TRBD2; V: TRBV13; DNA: TGTGCCAGCAGCTCTACTAGCGAGGATGAGCAGTTCTTC; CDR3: CASSSTSEDEQFF
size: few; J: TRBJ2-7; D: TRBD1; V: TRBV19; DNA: TGTGCCAGTAGTATTGGGACAGGAGAGGTCTACGAGCAGTACTTC; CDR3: CASSIGTGEVYEQYF
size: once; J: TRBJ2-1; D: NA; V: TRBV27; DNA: TGTGCCAGCAGTTTACAGGGTAATGAGCAGTTCTTC; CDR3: CASSLQGNEQFF
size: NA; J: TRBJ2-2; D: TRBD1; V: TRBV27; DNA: TGTGCCAGCAGTTTATCGGCTACAGGGGCCAACGGGGAGCTGTTTTTT; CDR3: CASSLSATGANGELFF
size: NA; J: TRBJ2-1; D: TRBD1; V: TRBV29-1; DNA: TGCAGCTTTCAGAGGACAGGGGGCCGTAGGGTGTTCAATGAGCAGTTCTTC; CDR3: CSFQRTGGRRVFNEQFF
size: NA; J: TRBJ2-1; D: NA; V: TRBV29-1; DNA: TGCAGCGGAGAGGGGGCCTACAATGAGCAGTTCTTC; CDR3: CSGEGAYNEQFF
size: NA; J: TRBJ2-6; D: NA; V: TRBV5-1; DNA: TGCGCCAGCAGCTTGAGAGGTGCTGGGGCCAACGTCCTGACTTTC; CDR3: CASSLRGAGANVLTF
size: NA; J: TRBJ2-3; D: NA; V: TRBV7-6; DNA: TGTGCCAGCAGCCGGGATTCCGTTACGCAGTATTTT; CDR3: CASSRDSVTQYF
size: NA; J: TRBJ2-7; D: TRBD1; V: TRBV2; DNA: TGTGCCAGCACCCGGGACAGCGACTACGAGCAGTACTTC; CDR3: CASTRDSDYEQYF
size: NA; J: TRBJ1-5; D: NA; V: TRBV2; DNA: TGTGCCAGCAGGATGGGGGTTAGCAATCAGCCCCAGCATTTT; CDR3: CASRMGVSNQPQHF
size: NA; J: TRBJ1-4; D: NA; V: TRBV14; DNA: TGTGCCAGCAGCCATGCCATATGGGGGGACCTCAATGAAAAACTGTTTTTT; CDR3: CASSHAIWGDLNEKLFF
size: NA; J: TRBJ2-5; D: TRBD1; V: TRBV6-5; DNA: TGTGCCAGCAGCCACGGGACAGGGACCCCCGAGACCCAGTACTTC; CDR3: CASSHGTGTPETQYF
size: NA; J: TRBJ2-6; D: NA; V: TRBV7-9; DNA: TGTGCCAGCAGCTCACAGGAGTCTGGGGCCAACGTCCTGACTTTC; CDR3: CASSSQESGANVLTF
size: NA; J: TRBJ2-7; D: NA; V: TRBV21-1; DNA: TGTGCCAGCAGCGTACCCGGACAGGTCTCCTACGAGCAGTACTTC; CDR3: CASSVPGQVSYEQYF
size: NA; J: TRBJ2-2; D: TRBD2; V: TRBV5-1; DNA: TGCGCCAGCAGCTTGGACTGGGCGGGGGCCGGGGAGCTGTTTTTT; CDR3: CASSLDWAGAGELFF
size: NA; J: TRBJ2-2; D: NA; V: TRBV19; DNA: TGTGCCAGTAGTATGTACCAAGAGTCCGGGGAGCTGTTTTTT; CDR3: CASSMYQESGELFF
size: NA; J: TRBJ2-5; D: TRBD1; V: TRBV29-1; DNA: TGCAGCGTTACGGGACAGGGGCGCCAAGAGACCCAGTACTTC; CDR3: CSVTGQGRQETQYF
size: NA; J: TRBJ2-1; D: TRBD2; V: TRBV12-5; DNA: TGTGCTAGTGGTTTGGGCACTAGCGGGGCCTACAATGAGCAGTTCTTC; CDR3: CASGLGTSGAYNEQFF
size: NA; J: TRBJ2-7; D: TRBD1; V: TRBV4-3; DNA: TGCGCCAGCAGCCAAGATGGGACAGGGTTGTCCTACGAGCAGTACTTC; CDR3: CASSQDGTGLSYEQYF
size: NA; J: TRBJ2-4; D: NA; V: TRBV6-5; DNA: TGTGCCAGCAGTTACTCGAGAGGAGAAAACATTCAGTACTTC; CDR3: CASSYSRGENIQYF
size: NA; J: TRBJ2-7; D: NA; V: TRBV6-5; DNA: TGTGCCAGCAGGGGGCCGGGTTACGAGCAGTACTTC; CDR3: CASRGPGYEQYF
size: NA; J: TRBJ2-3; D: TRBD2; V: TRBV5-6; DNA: TGTGCCAGCAGCCTCATCAGCGGGGGGCCCACAGATACGCAGTATTTT; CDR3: CASSLISGGPTDTQYF